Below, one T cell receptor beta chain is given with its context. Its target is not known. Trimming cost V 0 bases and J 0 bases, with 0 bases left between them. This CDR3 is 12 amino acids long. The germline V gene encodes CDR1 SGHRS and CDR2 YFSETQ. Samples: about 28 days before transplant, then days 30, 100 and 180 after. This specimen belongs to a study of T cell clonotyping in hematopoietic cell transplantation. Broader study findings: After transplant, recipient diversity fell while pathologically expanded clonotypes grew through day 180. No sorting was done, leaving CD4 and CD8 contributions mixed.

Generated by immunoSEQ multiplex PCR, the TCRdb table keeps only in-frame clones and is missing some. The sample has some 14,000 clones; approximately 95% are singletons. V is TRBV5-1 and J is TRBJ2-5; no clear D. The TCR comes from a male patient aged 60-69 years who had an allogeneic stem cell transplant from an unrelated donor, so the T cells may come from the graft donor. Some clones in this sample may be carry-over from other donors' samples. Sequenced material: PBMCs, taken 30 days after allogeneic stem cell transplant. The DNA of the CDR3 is TGCGCCAGCAGCTTGGACCAAGAGACCCAGTACTTC. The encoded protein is CASSLDQETQYF.